This TCR beta chain emerged from a study of cytomegalovirus exposure and HLA in healthy donors. In the PCR, 60 Vbeta and 13 Jbeta primers were used. Repertoires were generated with immunoSEQ multiplex PCR, while TCRdb's copy carries only in-frame clones and drops some. The table shows about 200,000 clones, with 70% to 80% occurring only once. This receptor was taken from a woman aged 45-59 years in good health and CMV-seronegative. The sequencing sample was made of PBMCs.

CDR3 protein: CASSPGGSSYEQYF. In DNA, the CDR3 is TGCGCCAGCAGCCCTGGAGGCAGCTCCTACGAGCAGTACTTC. The V call is TRBV5-1, the J call TRBJ2-7; a weak D match, TRBD2 (5 bases). V gave up 4 bases and J gave up 0 bases, with 11 bases separating them. The CDR3 loop spans 14 amino acids. CDR1 is SGHRS, CDR2 YFSETQ, per germline.